The 15 T cell receptor beta chains listed next were all sequenced from one sample in a study of cytomegalovirus exposure and HLA in healthy donors. The PCR employed 60 Vbeta primers together with 13 Jbeta primers. The assay was immunoSEQ multiplex PCR, and TCRdb's table has in-frame clones only and misses some. The sample yields around 150,000 clones, 80% to 90% seen once. The sequencing sample was made of PBMCs. The origin of the receptors is a young man in good health and CMV-seronegative.

The J gene is TRBJ2-7, the V gene TRBV21-1; no DNA check was done on the table's D call, TRBD2. TRBV21-1 is flagged as a pseudogene. The CDR3 is 12 residues long. The CDR3 region is CASSPSPDEQYF. CDR3 sequence (DNA): TGTGCCAGCAGCCCCTCCCCCGACGAGCAGTACTTC.

The chain uses TRBV28 and TRBJ2-5, with 10 bases lining up with TRBD2. The CDR3 is made up of 14 amino acids. CDR1 is MDHEN and CDR2 is SYDVKM in the germline V gene. The V gene end was trimmed by 8 bases and the J gene end by 4 bases; junction bases not matched to a gene: 7. The CDR3 protein is CASGSSGSRETQYF. The DNA for the CDR3 is TGTGCCAGCGGTTCTAGCGGGAGCCGAGAGACCCAGTACTTC.

The rearrangement links TRBV27 to TRBJ1-2; TRBD1 matches at 8 bases. Unmatched junction bases numbered 10, after V lost 4 bases and J lost 3 bases. Looked up from germline, CDR1 is MNHEY and CDR2 is SMNVEV (reference sequence). The CDR3 loop spans 16 amino acids. The chain's CDR3 is CASSSTGEEGYYGYTF. The DNA for the CDR3 is TGTGCCAGCAGTTCGACAGGGGAAGAGGGTTACTATGGCTACACCTTC.

This chain links TRBV2 with TRBJ2-7; no clear D. The CDR3 is made up of 12 amino acids. V dropped 6 bases and J dropped 3 bases, with 9 bases sitting between them. In germline, CDR1 is SNHLY, CDR2 FYNNEI. DNA of the CDR3: TGTGCCAGCAGCATCCTAGGCTACGAGCAGTACTTC. It translates to CASSILGYEQYF.

V usage is TRBV30 and J usage is TRBJ2-7; 7 nucleotides align to TRBD1. V gave up 2 bases and J gave up 7 bases; unmatched junction bases: 2. In germline, CDR1 is GTSNPN, CDR2 SVGIG (reference sequence). The CDR3 has 11 amino acids. The CDR3 DNA is TGTGCCTGGAGTAGGACAGGAGAGCAGTACTTC. Translating gives CAWSRTGEQYF.

This clone was seen just once. The CDR3 DNA reads as TGTGCCAGCAGCCTAACCAGGGCAAGGACCCTTAATGAAAAACTGTTTTTT. It translates to CASSLTRARTLNEKLFF. The chain recombines TRBV11-2 with TRBJ1-4; a possible D gene is TRBD1 (5 bases). CDR3 length equals 17 residues. V was cut by 5 bases and J by 4 bases, with 20 bases left in between. Germline CDR1 SGHAT, CDR2 FQNNGV.

This chain connects TRBV19 to TRBJ1-1; 11 nucleotides agree with TRBD1. CDR3 length: 14 amino acids. CDR1 and CDR2 (germline): LNHDA, SQIVND (reference sequence). Trimming removed 10 bases from V and 3 bases from J; junction bases left unmatched: 7. CDR3 nucleotides: TGTGCCACGGACAGGGGGCGTGGAGACACTGAAGCTTTCTTT. Protein sequence: CATDRGRGDTEAFF.

This clone occurred once. The chain carries TRBV2 and TRBJ2-3; a weak D match, TRBD1 (5 bases). This CDR3 region has 11 residues. CDR1 is SNHLY and CDR2 is FYNNEI in the germline V gene. V lost 7 bases to trimming and J lost 14 bases, with 16 bases between them. Here the CDR3 reads CASILGDIRYF. The CDR3 DNA sequence: TGTGCCAGCATATTAGGGGATATTCGGTATTTT.

This chain uses TRBV4-3 with TRBJ2-2, with D perhaps matching TRBD1 (7 bases). Germline V gene data show CDR1 as LGHNA and CDR2 as YSLEER. CDR3 length equals 19 residues. V lost 0 bases and J lost 5, with 22 bases in between. In nucleotides, the CDR3 is TGCGCCAGCAGCCAAGAAGGGAGGATCAGGGGGTCTTTGACCGGGGAGCTGTTTTTT. It encodes CASSQEGRIRGSLTGELFF.

The chain is built from TRBV7-9 and TRBJ2-7; 8 bases fit TRBD1. Trimming took 3 bases from V and 2 from J; bases not matched to a gene: 3. The CDR3 runs to 14 residues. The germline V gene has CDR1 SEHNR and CDR2 FQNEAQ (reference sequence). DNA of the CDR3: TGTGCCAGCAGCTTTGACAGGGGAACCTACGAGCAGTACTTC. Its protein is CASSFDRGTYEQYF.

V and J are TRBV5-1 and TRBJ2-5; D perhaps matches TRBD2 (6 bases). V was shortened by 4 bases and J by 2 bases, with 12 bases between the two germline ends. Germline values: CDR1 SGHRS, CDR2 YFSETQ. CDR3 length: 14 residues. The CDR3 reads CASSLPGVQETQYF. CDR3 coding DNA: TGCGCCAGCAGCCTTCCGGGGGTTCAAGAGACCCAGTACTTC.

This chain joins TRBV7-2 and TRBJ2-7; 7 bases are shared with TRBD1. CDR1 is SGHTA, CDR2 FQGNSA, per germline. The CDR3 covers 15 residues. V shed 5 bases, J shed 3 bases, and the junction held 10 bases outside the gene matches. The CDR3 sequence is CASSVAGTDNYEQYF. The CDR3 bases are TGTGCCAGCAGCGTTGCCGGGACAGATAACTACGAGCAGTACTTC.

The chain carries TRBV5-4 and TRBJ2-7; 9 bases match TRBD2. CDR1 is SGHNT and CDR2 is YYREEE in the germline V gene (reference sequence). The CDR3 loop spans 15 amino acids. J gave up 7 bases and V 5 bases, and 13 bases lay outside the gene matches. The CDR3 is CASRSSLAGPGEQYF. The CDR3 bases are TGTGCCAGCAGGTCTTCCCTAGCGGGACCCGGTGAGCAGTACTTC.

This sequence joins TRBV2 and TRBJ2-7; possibly TRBD1 for D (6 bases). The V gene lost 7 bases and the J gene lost 2 bases, with 9 bases spanning the gap. This CDR3 region has 12 residues. CDR1 and CDR2 from the germline V gene are SNHLY and FYNNEI. The CDR3 DNA is TGTGCCAGCAAACAGGGAACCTACGAGCAGTACTTC. It codes for CASKQGTYEQYF.

The chain combines TRBV6-1 with TRBJ2-7, with 7 positions matching TRBD1. Trimming took 7 bases from V and 2 from J; bases not matched to a gene: 11. There are 15 residues in the CDR3. Germline V gene data show CDR1 as MNHNS and CDR2 as SASEGT. The CDR3 protein is CASTRDRAPTYEQYF. The CDR3 DNA is TGTGCCAGCACGCGAGACAGGGCGCCAACCTACGAGCAGTACTTC.